This entry lists 24 T cell receptor beta chains sequenced from one sample in a study of metastatic and nonmetastatic thyroid tumors. Patients had received no treatment of any kind before thyroid surgery. TCRdb ran MiXCR on the PCR reads. The sample shows approximately 84,000 clones, approximately 15% of them seen only once. Sequencing was carried out using blood. The receptors derive from a female donor with papillary thyroid cancer or a benign thyroid nodule (not recorded which). Some clones in this sample may be carry-over from other donors' samples.

This clone has more than one count but fewer than ten. Possible read error: a much larger clone is one base away. Other DNA sequences within the sample encode an identical CDR3. The chain carries TRBV9 and TRBJ1-1, with D hard to call. Germline values: CDR1 SGDLS, CDR2 YYNGEE. This CDR3 comprises 14 residues. V was clipped by 0 bases and J by 5 bases, with 11 bases between them. This CDR3 reads CASSVDPIVTEAFF. The CDR3 DNA reads TGTGCCAGCAGCGTAGATCCTATAGTAACTGAAGCTTTCTTT.

This clone appeared a few times. This chain connects TRBV6-2 or TRBV6-3 to TRBJ1-2; D gene uncertain. Germline V CDR1 and CDR2: MNHEY, SVGEGT. The CDR3 is 17 residues long. The V end was cut by 1 base, the J end by 2 bases, with 17 bases between. CDR3 bases: TGTGCCAGCAGTTACTGGGTTGGGAGAGGCTCGAACTATGGCTACACCTTC. This sequence encodes CASSYWVGRGSNYGYTF.

This clone was detected once. The rearrangement joins TRBV6-2 or TRBV6-3 to TRBJ1-5; D is unresolved. This CDR3 comprises 20 residues. Germline values: CDR1 MNHEY, CDR2 SVGEGT. V was shortened by 0 bases and J by 2 bases, with 23 bases between the two germline ends. CDR3 sequence reads: CASSYSVKGALLYGNQPQHF. The DNA of the CDR3 is TGTGCCAGCAGTTACTCCGTAAAGGGAGCATTATTATATGGCAATCAGCCCCAGCATTTT.

This clone has at least ten counts. The CDR3: CASRRGPTDTQYF. The CDR3 region has the DNA TGTGCCAGCAGAAGGGGGCCCACAGATACGCAGTATTTT. The gene calls are TRBV6-1 and TRBJ2-3; 7 bases line up with TRBD1. Germline CDR1 MNHNS, CDR2 SASEGT. The CDR3 loop spans 13 amino acids. V gave up 6 bases and J gave up 2 bases; unmatched junction bases: 2.

V usage is TRBV28 and J usage is TRBJ2-7, with D perhaps TRBD2 (5 bases). The ends were cut back, 6 bases at V and 3 bases at J, with 18 bases in the middle. The CDR3 has 15 residues. Germline V CDR1 and CDR2: MDHEN, SYDVKM. The CDR3 DNA reads TGTGCCAGCAGCTTAGAAGGCAGGAGGATCTACGAGCAGTACTTC. This codes for CASSLEGRRIYEQYF. Variable domain in full (rest from reference TRBV28 and TRBJ2-7): DVKVTQSSRYLVKRTGEKVFLECVQDMDHENMFWYRQDPGLGLRLIYFSYDVKMKEKGDIPEGYSVSREKKERFSLILESASTNQTSMYLCASSLEGRRIYEQYFGPGTRLTVT.

J is TRBJ1-5 and V is TRBV27; a weak D match, TRBD1 (5 bases). CDR1 and CDR2 (germline): MNHEY, SMNVEV (reference sequence). V was pared by 6 bases and J by 7 bases, with 25 bases between. This CDR3 contains 17 residues. CDR3 sequence: CASRPLRGVKGKQPQHF. CDR3 DNA: TGTGCCAGCAGACCCTTGAGAGGGGTGAAGGGGAAACAGCCCCAGCATTTT.

This clone was recorded at least ten times. This rearrangement joins TRBV24-1 to TRBJ2-1; 16 nucleotides align to TRBD2. Germline CDR1 KGHDR, CDR2 SFDVKD. This CDR3 is built from 20 residues. With 5 bases clipped from V and 4 bases from J, the junction kept 13 bases outside the gene matches. This CDR3 is CATSAAGTSGGAPLYNEQFF. CDR3 sequence (DNA): TGTGCCACCAGTGCCGCCGGGACTAGCGGGGGGGCCCCCCTATACAATGAGCAGTTCTTC.

The V call is TRBV5-6, the J call TRBJ1-6; D remains unclear. CDR3 length equals 14 residues. The germline V and J ends were trimmed by 1 base and 5 bases, with 7 bases remaining between them. CDR1 is SGHDT and CDR2 is YYEEEE in the germline V gene. The CDR3 region has the DNA TGTGCCAGCAGCTTGTATCAAGATAATTCACCCCTCCACTTT. It is translated as CASSLYQDNSPLHF.

In this sample, this clone turned up a few times. The V and J genes are TRBV6-5 and TRBJ1-1; D may be TRBD1 (5 bases). CDR3 length: 15 residues. From germline, CDR1 is MNHEY and CDR2 SVGAGI. With 0 bases removed from V and 1 base from J, the gap between germline ends came to 9 bases. The CDR3 protein is CASSYSRQWNTEAFF. The CDR3 DNA is TGTGCCAGCAGTTACTCTAGACAGTGGAACACTGAAGCTTTCTTT.

This clone was counted many times. The rearrangement uses TRBV10-3 and TRBJ1-1, with TRBD1 identical over 8 bases. CDR1 and CDR2 (germline): ENHRY, SYGVKD. The V gene end was trimmed by 3 bases and the J gene end by 0 bases; junction bases not matched to a gene: 6. The CDR3 sequence is 16 residues long. CDR3 nucleotide sequence: TGTGCCATCAGTGAAGGCAGGGGGCGCATGAACACTGAAGCTTTCTTT. Amino acids: CAISEGRGRMNTEAFF.

The V call is TRBV19, the J call TRBJ1-2; no clear D gene. The germline V gene encodes CDR1 LNHDA and CDR2 SQIVND (reference sequence). The CDR3 sequence is 12 residues long. Trimming removed 10 bases at V and 8 bases at J, with 17 bases between. The CDR3 sequence: CATEKGTGGYTF. In nucleotides, the CDR3 is TGTGCCACCGAGAAGGGTACTGGCGGCTACACCTTC.

This clone was seen many times. The rearrangement uses TRBV12-3 or TRBV12-4 and TRBJ2-1; TRBD2 is a possible D gene (6 bases). V was trimmed by 1 base and J by 3 bases, leaving 10 bases between them. The CDR3 runs 15 residues. The DNA of the CDR3 is TGTGCCAGCAGTTTAGGTGGGGGGAACTACAATGAGCAGTTCTTC. Translating gives CASSLGGGNYNEQFF.

At least ten counts were recorded for this clone. V and J are TRBV5-5 and TRBJ1-2; 7 bases are a match to TRBD1. V lost 0 bases, J lost 4 bases, and 6 bases stayed unmatched. In germline, CDR1 is SGHKS, CDR2 YYEKEE (reference sequence). The CDR3 has 15 residues. The CDR3 bases are TGTGCCAGCAGCTTGGCCGACAGGGACCCCTATGGCTACACCTTC. It encodes CASSLADRDPYGYTF.

With respect to this clone: With a much larger clone just one base away, this may be a read error. V gene TRBV3-1 combines with J gene TRBJ2-3, with unresolved D. CDR1 is LGHDT and CDR2 is YNNKEL in the germline V gene (reference sequence). This CDR3 has 12 residues. The CDR3: CASSQGPHTRYF. CDR3 bases: TGTGCCAGCAGCCAAGGCCCGCATACGCGGTATTTT.

This clone was found a few times. One end of the junction does not line up with germline, which may come from a read error. This chain connects TRBV12-3 or TRBV12-4 to TRBJ1-6; 7 nucleotides match TRBD1. The CDR3 spans 16 residues. The CDR3 loop reads CDSSPPGQVYNSPLHF. The CDR3 region has the DNA TGTGACAGCAGTCCCCCCGGACAGGTCTATAATTCACCCCTGCACTTT.

This clone came up many times. This chain joins TRBV10-3 and TRBJ1-2; 9 nucleotides line up with TRBD1. Per germline, CDR1 ENHRY and CDR2 SYGVKD. V lost 4 bases to trimming and J lost 6 bases; unmatched junction nucleotides: 12. This CDR3 comprises 16 residues. The CDR3 DNA is TGTGCCATCAGTGGGGACCCGGGACAGGGCGAAAATGGCTACACCTTC. This gives the protein CAISGDPGQGENGYTF.

Many counts were recorded for this clone. V and J are TRBV14 and TRBJ1-6; 7 bases are shared with TRBD1. Germline CDR1 and CDR2: SGHDN and FVKESK. Trimming cost V 0 bases and J 8 bases; bases outside gene matches: 1. CDR3 size: 14 residues. The CDR3 DNA sequence: TGTGCCAGCAGCCAAGAAGGGGGCTATTCACCCCTCCACTTT. Its translation is CASSQEGGYSPLHF.

This chain connects TRBV19 to TRBJ1-6; TRBD1 matches 7 bases. CDR3 size: 15 residues. Germline V gene lookup returns CDR1 LNHDA and CDR2 SQIVND (reference sequence). The CDR3 DNA reads TGTCCCACCACTATCTCCGGGACAGTGGGAGAGTTCCTCCACTTT. Its protein is CPTTISGTVGEFLHF.

This clone was recorded at least ten times. The chain's CDR3 is CASSLPGQPEQYF. In DNA form, the CDR3 reads TGTGCCAGCAGTTTACCCGGGCAGCCAGAGCAGTACTTC. The V gene is TRBV28, the J gene TRBJ2-7; D uncertain. The ends were cut back, 2 bases at V and 7 bases at J, with 12 bases in the middle. CDR1 is MDHEN and CDR2 is SYDVKM in the germline V gene. The CDR3 length is 13 residues.

This clone was seen at least ten times. The J gene is TRBJ2-7, the V gene TRBV5-8; D gene uncertain. V was shortened by 6 bases and J by 1 base, with 14 bases between the two germline ends. Germline-derived CDR1 and CDR2 are SGHTS and YDEGEE. This CDR3 has 14 residues. CDR3 region: CASTSGGVSYEQYF. The CDR3 nucleotides are TGTGCCAGCACCTCCGGTGGGGTATCCTACGAGCAGTACTTC.

The chain couples TRBV20-1 to TRBJ2-2; D might be TRBD1 or TRBD2, each matching 5 bases. Germline values: CDR1 DFQATT, CDR2 SNEGSKA (reference sequence). V gave up 6 bases and J gave up 10 bases, with 12 bases separating them. The CDR3 contains 11 residues. The CDR3 is CSAGDAEELFF. The CDR3 coding sequence is TGCAGTGCGGGGGACGCCGAGGAGCTGTTTTTT.

In its sample, this clone ranks as medium-sized (0.01 to 0.1%). The rearrangement links TRBV28 to TRBJ2-7; tentative D call: TRBD1 (5 bases). The CDR3 has 12 amino acids. Between the trimmed V and J ends, which lost 7 bases and 1 base, there was a span of 8 bases. Germline V gives CDR1 MDHEN, CDR2 SYDVKM. Here the CDR3 reads CASKKGSYEQYF. For the CDR3, the DNA is TGTGCCAGCAAAAAGGGGTCCTACGAGCAGTACTTC.

In its sample, this clone was seen many times. V is TRBV6-1 and J is TRBJ1-4; tentatively, D is TRBD1 (6 bases). Trimming removed 5 bases from V and 5 bases from J, with 18 bases in between. Germline V CDR1 and CDR2: MNHNS, SASEGT. The CDR3 is made up of 16 amino acids. CDR3 nucleotide sequence: TGTGCCAGCAGTTCCCCGCGGGGGGGGACAAATGAAAAACTGTTTTTT. Translating it yields CASSSPRGGTNEKLFF.

The sample holds one count of this clone. The chain links TRBV30 to TRBJ2-7; no clear D. Germline V gives CDR1 GTSNPN, CDR2 SVGIG (reference sequence). The CDR3 runs 12 residues. V lost 2 bases to trimming and J lost 3 bases, with 8 bases between them. DNA of the CDR3: TGTGCCTGGAGTACATGGCTCTACGAGCAGTACTTC. The encoded protein is CAWSTWLYEQYF. The variable domain in full, with the rest retrieved from reference TRBV30 and TRBJ2-7, is SQTIHQWPATLVQPVGSPLSLECTVEGTSNPNLYWYRQAAGRGLQLLFYSVGIGQISSEVPQNLSASRPQDRQFILSSKKLLLSDSGFYLCAWSTWLYEQYFGPGTRLTVT.